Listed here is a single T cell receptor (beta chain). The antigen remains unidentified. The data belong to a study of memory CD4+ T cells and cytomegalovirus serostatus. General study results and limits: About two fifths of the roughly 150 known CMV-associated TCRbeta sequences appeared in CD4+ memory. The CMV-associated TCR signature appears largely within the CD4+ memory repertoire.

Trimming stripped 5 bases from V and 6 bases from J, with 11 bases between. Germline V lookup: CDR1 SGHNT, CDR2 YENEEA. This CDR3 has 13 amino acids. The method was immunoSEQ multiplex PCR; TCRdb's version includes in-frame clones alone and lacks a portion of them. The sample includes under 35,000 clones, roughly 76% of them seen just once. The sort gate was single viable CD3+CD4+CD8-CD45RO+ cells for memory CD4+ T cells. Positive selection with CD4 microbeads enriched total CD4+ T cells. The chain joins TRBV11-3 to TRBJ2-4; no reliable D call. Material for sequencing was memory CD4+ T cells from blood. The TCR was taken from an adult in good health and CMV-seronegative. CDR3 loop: CASSPGRANIQYF. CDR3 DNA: TGTGCCAGCAGCCCAGGTAGAGCAAACATTCAGTACTTC.